This T cell receptor (beta chain) was sequenced for a study of vaccination and CD4 T cells after COVID-19. With the Oncomine TCR Beta short-read assay, DNA from cultured CD4+ T cells was sequenced. TCRdb reprocessed the PCR reads with MiXCR, giving one entry per CDR3 protein. The profile covers approximately 12,000 distinct CDR3 sequences, with less than 80% appearing a single time and more than 25% taken by the ten largest. Treatment reported: roughly 10-day PBMC culture with coronavirus spike peptide pools or control peptides (ViraFEST assay). Study-level results: Among convalescent patients, a median about 86% of reactive clones emerged only after vaccination.

V was clipped by 7 bases and J by 5 bases; unmatched bases: 13. The CDR3 is 14 amino acids. CDR1 SQVTM and CDR2 ANQGSEA come from the germline V gene. Points on this clonotype: Its specificity is unknown.

The chain links TRBV29-1 to TRBJ1-2; TRBD1 agrees at 7 bases. The source of this sequence is a human donor who had recovered from COVID-19. Specimen: CD4+ T cells from blood, cultured in vitro. CDR3 sequence: CSARAGTVGYGYTF. The CDR3 bases are TGCAGCGCTAGAGCCGGGACAGTGGGATATGGCTACACCTTC.